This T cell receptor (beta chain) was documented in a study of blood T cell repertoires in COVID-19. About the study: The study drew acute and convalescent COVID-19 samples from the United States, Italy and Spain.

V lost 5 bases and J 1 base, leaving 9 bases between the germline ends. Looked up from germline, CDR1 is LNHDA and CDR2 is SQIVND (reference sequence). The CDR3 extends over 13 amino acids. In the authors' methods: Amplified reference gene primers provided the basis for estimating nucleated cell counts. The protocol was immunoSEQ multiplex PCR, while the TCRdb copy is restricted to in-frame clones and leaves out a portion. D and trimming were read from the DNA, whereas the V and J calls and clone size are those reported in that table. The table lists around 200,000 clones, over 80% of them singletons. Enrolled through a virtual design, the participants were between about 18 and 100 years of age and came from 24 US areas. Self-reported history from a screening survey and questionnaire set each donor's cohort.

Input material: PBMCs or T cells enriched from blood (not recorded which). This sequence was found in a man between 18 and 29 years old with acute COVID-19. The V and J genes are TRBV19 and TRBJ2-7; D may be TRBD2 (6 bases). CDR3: CASSLAGSYEQYF. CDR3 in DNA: TGTGCCAGTAGTCTGGCGGGATCCTACGAGCAGTACTTC.